The clone carrying this T cell receptor beta chain appeared once. Its antigen is still unknown. These data belong to a study of T cell repertoires in cytomegalovirus infection. Study-wide points: The ex vivo response was dominated by HLA-C-restricted CMV-specific TCR beta clonotypes.

The V and J ends lost 6 bases and 7 bases respectively, with 15 bases between them. Germline CDR1 reads MNHEY; CDR2 reads SVGAGI. There are 13 residues in the CDR3. A single record per CDR3 protein comes from TCRdb applying MiXCR to the reads. Seen here are around 350,000 distinct CDR3 sequences, roughly 20% observed once, and the top ten hold roughly 9%. The chain is built from TRBV6-5 and TRBJ1-2; D may be TRBD1 (5 bases). The sequenced sample was PBMCs. The receptor's source is a human donor in good health (CMV status not recorded). Some clones in this sample may be carry-over from other donors' samples. The CDR3 here is CASRRGVDSGYTF. The CDR3 bases are TGTGCCAGCAGGAGAGGGGTAGATAGTGGCTACACCTTC.